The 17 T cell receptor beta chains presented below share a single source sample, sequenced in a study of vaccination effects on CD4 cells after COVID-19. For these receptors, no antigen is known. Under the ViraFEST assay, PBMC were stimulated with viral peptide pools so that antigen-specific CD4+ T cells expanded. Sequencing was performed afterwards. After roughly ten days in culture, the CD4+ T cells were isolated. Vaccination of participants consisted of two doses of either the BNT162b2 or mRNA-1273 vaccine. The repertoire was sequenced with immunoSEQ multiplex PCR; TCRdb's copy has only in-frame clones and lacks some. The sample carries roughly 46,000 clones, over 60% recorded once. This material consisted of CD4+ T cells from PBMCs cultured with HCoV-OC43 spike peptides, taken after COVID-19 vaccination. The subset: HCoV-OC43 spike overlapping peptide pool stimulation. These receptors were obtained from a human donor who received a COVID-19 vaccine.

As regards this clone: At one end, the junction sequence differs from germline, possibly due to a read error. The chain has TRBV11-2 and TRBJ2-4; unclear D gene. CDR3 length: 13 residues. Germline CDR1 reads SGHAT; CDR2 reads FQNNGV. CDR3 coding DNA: TGTGCCAGCAGCGTAGACCGCGGTCCCATTCAGTACTTC. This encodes CASSVDRGPIQYF.

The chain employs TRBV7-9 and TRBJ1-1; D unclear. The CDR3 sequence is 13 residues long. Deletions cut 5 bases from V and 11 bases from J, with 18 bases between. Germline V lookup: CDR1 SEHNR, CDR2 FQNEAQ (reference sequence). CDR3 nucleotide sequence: TGTGCCAGCAGCCTTGACTTGACCCCGGGGGCTTTCTTT. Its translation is CASSLDLTPGAFF. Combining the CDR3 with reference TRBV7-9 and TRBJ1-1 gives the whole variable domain DTGVSQNPRHKITKRGQNVTFRCDPISEHNRLYWYRQTLGQGPEFLTYFQNEAQLEKSRLLSDRFSAERPKGSFSTLEIQRTEQGDSAMYLCASSLDLTPGAFFGQGTRLTVV.

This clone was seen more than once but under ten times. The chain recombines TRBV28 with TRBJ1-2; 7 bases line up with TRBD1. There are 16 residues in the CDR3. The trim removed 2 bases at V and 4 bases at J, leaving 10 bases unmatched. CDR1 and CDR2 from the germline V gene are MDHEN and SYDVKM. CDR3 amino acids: CASSLGQERYGYGYTF. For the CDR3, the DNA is TGTGCCAGCAGTTTAGGACAGGAAAGGTACGGCTATGGCTACACCTTC.

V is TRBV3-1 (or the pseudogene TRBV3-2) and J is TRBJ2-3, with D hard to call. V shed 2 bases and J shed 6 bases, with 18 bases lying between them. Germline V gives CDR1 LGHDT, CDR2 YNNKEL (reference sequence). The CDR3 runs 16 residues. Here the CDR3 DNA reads TGTGCCAGCAGCCAATTGTTTCCAGCGTCGGTCGATACGCAGTATTTT. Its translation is CASSQLFPASVDTQYF.

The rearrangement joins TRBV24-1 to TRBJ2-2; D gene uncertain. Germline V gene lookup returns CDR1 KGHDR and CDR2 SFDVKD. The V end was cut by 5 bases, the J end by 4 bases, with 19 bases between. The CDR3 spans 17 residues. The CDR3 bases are TGTGCCACCAGTGTGAGACCCGGCTCAGAAGGCACCGGGGAGCTGTTTTTT. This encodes CATSVRPGSEGTGELFF.

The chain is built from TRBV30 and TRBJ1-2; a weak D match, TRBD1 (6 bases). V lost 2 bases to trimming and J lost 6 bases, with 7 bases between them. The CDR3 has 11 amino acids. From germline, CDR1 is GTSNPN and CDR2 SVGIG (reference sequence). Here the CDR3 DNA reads TGTGCCTGGAGTAGGGGGAATGGCTACACCTTC. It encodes CAWSRGNGYTF.

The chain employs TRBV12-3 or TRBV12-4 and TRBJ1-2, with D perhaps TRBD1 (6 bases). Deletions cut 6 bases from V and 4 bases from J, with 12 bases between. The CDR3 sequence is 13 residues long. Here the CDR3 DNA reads TGTGCCAGCAGCCCGGACAGCTTCTATGGCTACACCTTC. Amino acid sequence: CASSPDSFYGYTF.

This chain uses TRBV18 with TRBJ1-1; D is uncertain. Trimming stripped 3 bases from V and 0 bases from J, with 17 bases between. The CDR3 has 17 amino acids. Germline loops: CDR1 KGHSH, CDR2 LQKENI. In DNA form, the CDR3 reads TGTGCCAGCTCACCTGGGTCTCTAGGACGGATGAACACTGAAGCTTTCTTT. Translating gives CASSPGSLGRMNTEAFF.

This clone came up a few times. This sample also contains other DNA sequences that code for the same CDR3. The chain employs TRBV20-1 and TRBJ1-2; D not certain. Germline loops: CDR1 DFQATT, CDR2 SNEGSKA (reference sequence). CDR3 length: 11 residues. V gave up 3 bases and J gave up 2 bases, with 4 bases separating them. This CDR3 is CSARENYGYTF. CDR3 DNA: TGCAGTGCTAGGGAGAACTATGGCTACACCTTC.

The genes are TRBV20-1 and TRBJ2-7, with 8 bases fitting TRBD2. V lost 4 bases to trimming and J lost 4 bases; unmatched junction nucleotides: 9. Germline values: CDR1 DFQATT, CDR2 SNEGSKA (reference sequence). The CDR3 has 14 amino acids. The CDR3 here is CSANDIAGRYEQYF. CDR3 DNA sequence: TGCAGTGCTAATGATATAGCGGGGAGATACGAGCAGTACTTC.

The CDR3 DNA reads as TGTGCCAGCAGCCCCGCTGGGCGGGATTACAATGAGCAGTTCTTC. Its translation is CASSPAGRDYNEQFF. The V call is TRBV27, the J call TRBJ2-1, with D possibly TRBD2 on 6 matching bases. Germline V CDR1 and CDR2: MNHEY, SMNVEV (reference sequence). V was shortened by 6 bases and J by 4 bases, with 16 bases between the two germline ends. This CDR3 comprises 15 residues.

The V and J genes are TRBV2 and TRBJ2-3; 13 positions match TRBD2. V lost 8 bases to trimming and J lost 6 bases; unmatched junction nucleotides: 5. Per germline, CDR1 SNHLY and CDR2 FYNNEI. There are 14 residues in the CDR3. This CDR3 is CASRTSGGADTQYF. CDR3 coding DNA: TGTGCCAGCCGAACTAGCGGGGGGGCCGATACGCAGTATTTT.

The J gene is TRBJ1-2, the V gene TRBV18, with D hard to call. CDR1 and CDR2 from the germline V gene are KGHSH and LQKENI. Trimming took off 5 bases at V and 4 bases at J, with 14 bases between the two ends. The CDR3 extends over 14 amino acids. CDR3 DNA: TGTGCCAGCTCAGACGGAAGCATAACCTATGGCTACACCTTC. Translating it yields CASSDGSITYGYTF.

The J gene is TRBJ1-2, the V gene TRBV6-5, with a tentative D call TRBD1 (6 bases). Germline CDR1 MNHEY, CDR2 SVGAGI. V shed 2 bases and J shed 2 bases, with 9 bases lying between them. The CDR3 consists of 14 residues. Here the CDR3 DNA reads TGTGCCAGCAGTTACGGGACACAAAACTATGGCTACACCTTC. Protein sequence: CASSYGTQNYGYTF.

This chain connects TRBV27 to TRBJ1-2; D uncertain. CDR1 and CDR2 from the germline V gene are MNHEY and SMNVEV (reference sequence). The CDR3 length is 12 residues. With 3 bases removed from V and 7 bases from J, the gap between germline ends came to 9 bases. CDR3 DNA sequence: TGTGCCAGCAGTTTCCTCGATGGTGGCTACACCTTC. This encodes CASSFLDGGYTF.

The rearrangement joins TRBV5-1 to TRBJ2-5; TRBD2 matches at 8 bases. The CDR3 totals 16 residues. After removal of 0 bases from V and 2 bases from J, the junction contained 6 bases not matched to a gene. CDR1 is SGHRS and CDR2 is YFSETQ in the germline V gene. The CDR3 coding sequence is TGCGCCAGCAGCTTGGACGTGGCGGGGGGACAAGAGACCCAGTACTTC. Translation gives CASSLDVAGGQETQYF.

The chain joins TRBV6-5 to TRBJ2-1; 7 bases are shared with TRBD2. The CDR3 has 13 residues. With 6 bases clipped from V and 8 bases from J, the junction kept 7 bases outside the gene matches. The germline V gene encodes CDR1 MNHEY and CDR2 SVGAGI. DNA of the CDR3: TGTGCCAGCAGAGGACTAGGGGCCGATGAGCAGTTCTTC. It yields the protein CASRGLGADEQFF.